A selection of T cell receptor beta chains follows, all from one sample in a study of blood T cell repertoires in COVID-19. TCRdb's copy holds only in-frame clones and misses some; the assay was immunoSEQ multiplex PCR. The profile shows 250,000 or so clones, roughly 90% of them singletons. Material: peripheral blood. The receptors were gathered from a woman aged 55-70 years with acute or convalescent COVID-19. CDR3s include the opening cysteine and the closing phenylalanine or tryptophan. Fields, in order: V gene, D gene, J gene, CDR3 DNA, CDR3 protein. The D gene is left open where the match is weak.

v_gene: TRBV18
d_gene: TRBD1
j_gene: TRBJ2-7
CDR3nt: TGTGCCAGCTCACCTCAAACGGGACAGGGGTCCGAGCAGTACTTC
CDR3aa: CASSPQTGQGSEQYF

v_gene: TRBV11-2
d_gene: -
j_gene: TRBJ2-5
CDR3nt: TGTGCCAGCAGCTTAGGTCCAGGGTCGGAGACCCAGTACTTC
CDR3aa: CASSLGPGSETQYF

v_gene: TRBV5-1
d_gene: TRBD2
j_gene: TRBJ2-1
CDR3nt: TGCGCCAGCAGCTCCGGGACTAGCGGCCCCGAGGGGCAGTTCTTC
CDR3aa: CASSSGTSGPEGQFF

v_gene: TRBV6-6
d_gene: TRBD1
j_gene: TRBJ2-6
CDR3nt: TGTGCCAGCAGTCGCAGACAGGGGGCGCGGAGACTCTCTGGGGCCAACGTCCTGACTTTC
CDR3aa: CASSRRQGARRLSGANVLTF

v_gene: TRBV19
d_gene: -
j_gene: TRBJ1-1
CDR3nt: TGTGCCAGTAGCATGGGACACTCGAACACTGAAGCTTTCTTT
CDR3aa: CASSMGHSNTEAFF

v_gene: TRBV4-2
d_gene: -
j_gene: TRBJ1-2
CDR3nt: TGTGCCAGCAGCCAAGCGCCCGGGAAAGGCTACACCTTC
CDR3aa: CASSQAPGKGYTF

v_gene: TRBV18
d_gene: -
j_gene: TRBJ1-2
CDR3nt: TGTGCCAGCTCACCACCGGAGAACTATGGCTACACCTTC
CDR3aa: CASSPPENYGYTF

v_gene: TRBV18
d_gene: -
j_gene: TRBJ2-7
CDR3nt: TGTGCCAGCTCACGCGATCTCAAGAGCCCTCACTTC
CDR3aa: CASSRDLKSPHF

v_gene: TRBV7-2
d_gene: -
j_gene: TRBJ1-4
CDR3nt: TGTGCCAGCAGCACCGGTCCAGGGGCCGAAAAACTGTTTTTT
CDR3aa: CASSTGPGAEKLFF

v_gene: TRBV27
d_gene: -
j_gene: TRBJ2-6
CDR3nt: TGTGCCAGCAGAGAGGTCGGGGGGGCCAACGTCCTGACTTTC
CDR3aa: CASREVGGANVLTF

v_gene: TRBV7-2
d_gene: TRBD1
j_gene: TRBJ1-1
CDR3nt: TGTGCCAGCAGCTTTTGGGGGGTACGACAGGGGAACACTGAAGCTTTCTTT
CDR3aa: CASSFWGVRQGNTEAFF

v_gene: TRBV5-8
d_gene: -
j_gene: TRBJ2-5
CDR3nt: TGTGCCAGCAGGGTTAGCATCCAGACCCAGTACTTC
CDR3aa: CASRVSIQTQYF

v_gene: TRBV21-1
d_gene: -
j_gene: TRBJ2-7
CDR3nt: TGTGCCAGCAGCAGTTATGGGAGCCACCGCGGGAACTACGAGCAGTACTTC
CDR3aa: CASSSYGSHRGNYEQYF